This TCR beta chain originates from a study of T cells after yellow fever vaccination. Whole-study results and caveats: Relatively few clonotypes were ones that appeared in both CD4 and CD8 compartments. Reappearance after the booster was observed for most primary-vaccination clones (more than 95% CD4, less than 90% CD8).

Per the germline V gene, CDR1 is SQVTM and CDR2 is ANQGSEA. Deletions cut 3 bases from V and 4 bases from J, with 16 bases between. The CDR3 contains 15 residues. Each CDR3 protein is one row after TCRdb ran MiXCR on the 5' RACE reads. The repertoire holds about 630,000 distinct CDR3 sequences, more than 9% seen once, with about 15% in the top ten. This clonotype appeared many times. As yet, its antigen is unknown. The genes are TRBV29-1 and TRBJ2-1; D tentatively fits TRBD1 or TRBD2 (6 bases each). Sample: PBMCs, taken on the day of the yellow fever booster vaccination. This receptor was identified in a man aged 25 to 45 who received the YFV17D yellow fever vaccine. The CDR3 spells CSVDRGRQEYNEQFF. The CDR3 DNA reads as TGCAGCGTTGACCGGGGGCGGCAGGAGTACAATGAGCAGTTCTTC.